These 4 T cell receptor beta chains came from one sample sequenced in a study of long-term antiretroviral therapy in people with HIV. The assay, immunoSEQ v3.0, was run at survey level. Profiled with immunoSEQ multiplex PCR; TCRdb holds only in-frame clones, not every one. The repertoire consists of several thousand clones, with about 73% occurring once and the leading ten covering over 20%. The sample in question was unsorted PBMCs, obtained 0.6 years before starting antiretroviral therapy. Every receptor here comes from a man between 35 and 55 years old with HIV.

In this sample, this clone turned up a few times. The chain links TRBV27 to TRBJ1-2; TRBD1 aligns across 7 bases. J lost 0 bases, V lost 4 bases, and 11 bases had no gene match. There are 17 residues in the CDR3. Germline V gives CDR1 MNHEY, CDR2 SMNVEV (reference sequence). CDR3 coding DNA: TGTGCCAGCAGTTCTCTACCGACAGGGCCCACTAACTATGGCTACACCTTC. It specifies CASSSLPTGPTNYGYTF.

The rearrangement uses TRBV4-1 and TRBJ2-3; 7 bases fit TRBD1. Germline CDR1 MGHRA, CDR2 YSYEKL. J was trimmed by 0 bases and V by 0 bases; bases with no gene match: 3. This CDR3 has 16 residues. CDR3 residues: CASSQDRGQSTDTQYF. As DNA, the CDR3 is TGCGCCAGCAGCCAAGATAGGGGACAGAGCACAGATACGCAGTATTTT.

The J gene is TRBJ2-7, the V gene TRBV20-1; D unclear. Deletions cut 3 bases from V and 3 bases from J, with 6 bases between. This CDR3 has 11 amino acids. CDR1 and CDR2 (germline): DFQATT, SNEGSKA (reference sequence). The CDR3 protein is CSASSIYEQYF. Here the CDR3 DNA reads TGCAGTGCTAGCTCGATCTACGAGCAGTACTTC.

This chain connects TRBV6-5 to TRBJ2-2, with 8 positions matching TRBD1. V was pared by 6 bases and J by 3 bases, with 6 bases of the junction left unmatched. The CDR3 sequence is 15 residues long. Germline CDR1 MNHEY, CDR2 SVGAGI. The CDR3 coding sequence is TGTGCCAGCAGCCTATCGACAGGGGACACCGGGGAGCTGTTTTTT. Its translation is CASSLSTGDTGELFF.